A selection of T cell receptor beta chains follows, all from one sample in a study of T cells in localized non-small cell lung cancer. The protocol was immunoSEQ multiplex PCR, while the TCRdb copy is restricted to in-frame clones and leaves out a portion. The sample records roughly 540 clones, about 36% being singletons. This specimen consisted of lung tumor tissue, obtained before any cancer treatment. Receptors originate from a man aged 40 to 75 with stage III lung adenocarcinoma. The CDR3 runs from the conserved cysteine through the conserved F or W. The order of the fields is clone size, D gene, J gene, V gene, CDR3 protein, CDR3 DNA. D genes are given only for firm matches. Expanded clones get a size class; other rows say once, few or many, or leave the size out.

large,TRBD1,TRBJ1-2,TRBV6-8,CASSYSRRQGANYGYTF,TGTGCCAGCAGTTACTCGAGGAGACAGGGGGCGAACTATGGCTACACCTTC
-,TRBD1,TRBJ1-2,TRBV14,CASSQGAGTGIIGYTF,TGTGCCAGCAGCCAAGGAGCCGGGACAGGTATTATAGGCTACACCTTC
-,-,TRBJ1-2,TRBV29-1,CSPLSLPGQANYGYTF,TGCAGCCCCTTATCCCTACCGGGACAAGCTAACTATGGCTACACCTTC
large,-,TRBJ2-7,TRBV11-3,CASSLSRGPAYEQYF,TGTGCCAGCAGCTTAAGCAGGGGACCCGCCTACGAGCAGTACTTC
-,TRBD1,TRBJ2-2,TRBV11-3,CASSPRTGTLELFF,TGTGCCAGCAGCCCCCGGACAGGGACGTTGGAGCTGTTTTTT
few,-,TRBJ1-2,TRBV10-2,CASSDQRDTANYGYTF,TGCGCCAGCAGTGATCAAAGGGACACAGCTAACTATGGCTACACCTTC
few,TRBD1,TRBJ1-1,TRBV9,CASRKGQGANTEAFF,TGTGCCAGCAGGAAGGGTCAGGGGGCGAACACTGAAGCTTTCTTT
few,-,TRBJ1-1,TRBV9,CASSVVTGTEAFF,TGTGCCAGCAGCGTGGTGACAGGTACTGAAGCTTTCTTT
few,-,TRBJ2-2,TRBV19,CASSIGWRTEGTGELFF,TGTGCCAGTAGTATTGGCTGGCGAACTGAGGGCACCGGGGAGCTGTTTTTT
-,-,TRBJ2-1,TRBV16,CASSQSGGSYNEQFF,TGTGCCAGCAGCCAATCCGGAGGATCCTACAATGAGCAGTTCTTC
-,-,TRBJ1-5,TRBV18,CASSPVDQPQHF,TGTGCCAGCTCACCAGTCGATCAGCCCCAGCATTTT
-,-,TRBJ2-5,TRBV15,CATSRDGTEETQYF,TGTGCCACCAGCAGAGATGGGACGGAGGAGACCCAGTACTTC
-,-,TRBJ1-4,TRBV4-1,CASSQDPGTNEKLFF,TGCGCCAGCAGCCAAGATCCAGGGACTAATGAAAAACTGTTTTTT
-,-,TRBJ1-2,TRBV6-8,CAISVLGGGVNYGYTF,TGTGCCATCAGTGTCCTCGGGGGGGGAGTTAACTATGGCTACACCTTC
-,-,TRBJ2-5,TRBV28,CASSPADQGRETQYF,TGTGCCAGCAGCCCCGCGGACCAGGGTCGGGAGACCCAGTACTTC
-,-,TRBJ1-3,TRBV12-2,CAMGGRPNSGNTIYF,TGTGCCATGGGAGGACGGCCGAACTCTGGAAACACCATATATTTT
-,-,TRBJ1-1,TRBV11-3,CASSRYPLNTEAFF,TGTGCCAGCAGCCGGTATCCACTGAACACTGAAGCTTTCTTT
-,TRBD2,TRBJ2-3,TRBV29-1,CSTMTSGTDTQYF,TGCAGCACGATGACTAGCGGCACAGATACGCAGTATTTT
-,TRBD1,TRBJ2-1,TRBV19,CASDNRGRSYNEQFF,TGTGCCAGCGATAACAGGGGGAGATCCTACAATGAGCAGTTCTTC
-,-,TRBJ1-3,TRBV28,CASSLAARARGNTIYF,TGTGCCAGCAGTTTAGCGGCCCGGGCAAGAGGAAACACCATATATTTT
few,-,TRBJ2-5,TRBV9,CASSVGQAGETQYF,TGTGCCAGCAGCGTAGGCCAGGCGGGGGAGACCCAGTACTTC
-,TRBD1,TRBJ1-1,TRBV18,CASSPGDRVNTEAFF,TGTGCCAGCTCACCAGGCGACAGGGTGAACACTGAAGCTTTCTTT
few,-,TRBJ2-7,TRBV30,CAWSVGLAAHEQYF,TGTGCCTGGAGTGTAGGGCTAGCCGCCCACGAGCAGTACTTC
-,-,TRBJ1-1,TRBV28,CASSDRNRHSVDTEAFF,TGTGCCAGCAGTGACCGCAATCGACACTCTGTCGACACTGAAGCTTTCTTT
-,-,TRBJ2-1,TRBV11-3,CASSPRGGTENNEQFF,TGTGCCAGCAGCCCTCGGGGGGGGACAGAGAACAATGAGCAGTTCTTC
-,-,TRBJ2-2,TRBV9,CASSSQGSGELFF,TGTGCCAGCAGTTCTCAGGGGTCCGGGGAGCTGTTTTTT
-,-,TRBJ2-5,TRBV15,CATSRDPQGQETQYF,TGTGCCACCAGCAGAGATCCCCAGGGTCAAGAGACCCAGTACTTC
-,-,TRBJ2-1,TRBV9,CASSLRPGTETHNEQFF,TGTGCCAGCAGCTTAAGGCCAGGGACGGAGACTCACAATGAGCAGTTCTTC
-,-,TRBJ2-3,TRBV18,CASSGAGQFTDTQYF,TGTGCCAGCTCAGGAGCGGGACAGTTCACAGATACGCAGTATTTT
-,-,TRBJ1-3,TRBV30,CAWSSSGNTIYF,TGTGCCTGGAGTAGCTCTGGAAACACCATATATTTT
-,TRBD1,TRBJ1-4,TRBV19,CASSPGTATNEKLFF,TGTGCCAGTAGCCCAGGGACAGCAACTAATGAAAAACTGTTTTTT
-,-,TRBJ2-3,TRBV9,CASSAAGDTQYF,TGTGCCAGCAGCGCGGCGGGGGATACGCAGTATTTT
-,TRBD2,TRBJ2-3,TRBV19,CASSFRAGGTDTQYF,TGTGCCAGTAGTTTCAGAGCGGGGGGCACAGATACGCAGTATTTT
-,-,TRBJ1-3,TRBV16,CASSQLADNYSGNTIYF,TGTGCCAGCAGTCAGTTGGCGGATAATTACTCTGGAAACACCATATATTTT
large,-,TRBJ1-2,TRBV9,CASTSGRTYGYTF,TGTGCCAGCACTTCCGGGCGGACCTATGGCTACACCTTC
hyperexpanded,-,TRBJ1-4,TRBV11-3,CASSAHWAPNEKLFF,TGTGCCAGCAGCGCCCATTGGGCACCCAATGAAAAACTGTTTTTT
-,-,TRBJ1-2,TRBV18,CASSQSTVNYGYTF,TGTGCCAGCTCACAAAGTACGGTTAACTATGGCTACACCTTC
-,-,TRBJ1-3,TRBV14,CASSRLAGAGGNTIYF,TGTGCCAGCAGCCGACTGGCGGGGGCGGGTGGAAACACCATATATTTT
-,-,TRBJ1-2,TRBV15,CATSRDQPNYGYTF,TGTGCCACCAGCAGAGACCAACCTAACTATGGCTACACCTTC
few,-,TRBJ1-4,TRBV5-1,CASSLQGPPNEKLFF,TGCGCCAGCAGCTTACAGGGACCACCTAATGAAAAACTGTTTTTT
-,-,TRBJ2-7,TRBV30,CALGDTWRYEQYF,TGTGCCTTAGGGGACACTTGGAGGTACGAGCAGTACTTC
-,TRBD1,TRBJ1-5,TRBV19,CASRYGTGGASNQPQHF,TGTGCCAGTAGGTATGGGACAGGGGGCGCGAGCAATCAGCCCCAGCATTTT
-,-,TRBJ1-1,TRBV19,CANLDSLNTEAFF,TGTGCCAACCTGGACAGTCTGAACACTGAAGCTTTCTTT
few,-,TRBJ2-2,TRBV11-3,CASSLVRVTTGELFF,TGTGCCAGCAGCTTAGTCAGGGTTACAACCGGGGAGCTGTTTTTT
-,-,TRBJ1-1,TRBV9,CASSPEGTGNTEAFF,TGTGCCAGCAGCCCCGAGGGGACGGGGAACACTGAAGCTTTCTTT
few,-,TRBJ1-1,TRBV9,CASSPLGGMNTEAFF,TGTGCCAGCAGCCCCCTAGGGGGGATGAACACTGAAGCTTTCTTT
once,-,TRBJ1-5,TRBV19,CASSISQSNQPQHF,TGTGCCAGTAGTATCAGTCAGAGCAATCAGCCCCAGCATTTT
few,TRBD1,TRBJ2-7,TRBV7-6,CASSARRDSLNGEQYF,TGTGCCAGCAGCGCGCGAAGGGACAGTCTCAATGGGGAGCAGTACTTC
-,-,TRBJ2-3,TRBV18,CASSPPSLAADTQYF,TGTGCCAGCTCACCACCGTCGCTAGCAGCAGATACGCAGTATTTT